This TCR beta chain was recovered during a study of cytomegalovirus exposure and HLA in healthy donors. TCRdb keeps only in-frame clones here, not all; method: immunoSEQ multiplex PCR. The table lists some 60,000 clones, more than 90% of them singletons. Overall study findings and caveats: High specificity and sensitivity for cytomegalovirus status were reported for the classifier. According to a subsequent analysis, TCR clusters identified in the first cohort showed a tendency to co-occur across the roughly 110 validation repertoires. Most TCR sequences proved rare, with some public TCRs found in many donors.

The donors were in the roughly 130-subject validation cohort, distinct from the roughly 720-subject first cohort. The V gene's germline CDR1 is SGHTA and CDR2 FQGNSA. This CDR3 comprises 14 residues. Trimming removed 5 bases at V and 8 bases at J, with 16 bases between. Points on this clone: Its target is not known.

Sequenced input: PBMCs. V usage is TRBV7-2 and J usage is TRBJ2-1, with a weak D call TRBD2 (6 bases). This TCR was recovered from a man between 18 and 29 years old in good health and CMV-seronegative. The CDR3 DNA reads as TGTGCCAGCAGCACCCCCGAAACTAGCTATGAGCAGTTCTTC. The encoded protein is CASSTPETSYEQFF.